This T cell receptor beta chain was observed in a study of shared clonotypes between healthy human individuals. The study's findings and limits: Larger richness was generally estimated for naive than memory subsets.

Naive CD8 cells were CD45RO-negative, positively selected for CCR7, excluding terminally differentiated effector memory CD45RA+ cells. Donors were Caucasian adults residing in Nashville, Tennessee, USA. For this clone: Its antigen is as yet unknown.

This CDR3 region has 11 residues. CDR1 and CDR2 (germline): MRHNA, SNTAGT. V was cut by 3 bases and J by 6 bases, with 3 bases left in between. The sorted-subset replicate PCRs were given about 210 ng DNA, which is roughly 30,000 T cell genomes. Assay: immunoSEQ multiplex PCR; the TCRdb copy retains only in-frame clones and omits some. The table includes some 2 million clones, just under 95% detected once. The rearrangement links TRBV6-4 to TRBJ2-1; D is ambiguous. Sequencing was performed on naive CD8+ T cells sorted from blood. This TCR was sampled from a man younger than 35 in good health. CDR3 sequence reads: CASSEGNEQFF. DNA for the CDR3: TGTGCCAGCAGTGAGGGCAATGAGCAGTTCTTC.